This T cell receptor (beta chain) was sequenced during a study of blood T cell repertoires in COVID-19. Overall study context: Acute and convalescent COVID-19 specimens originated in the United States, Italy and Spain. The cDNA or gDNA used as material had been derived from T cells, B-cell-depleted T cells, or PBMCs.

Measured with immunoSEQ multiplex PCR; TCRdb has only the in-frame clones, and not every one. The table has under 350,000 clones, around 85% seen once; the top ten hold roughly 4%. The cohort comprised adults aged roughly 18 to 100 years residing in 24 US areas. Germline values: CDR1 MDHEN, CDR2 SYDVKM. CDR3 length equals 15 residues. V was cut by 3 bases and J by 9 bases, with 18 bases left in between. Source material: PBMCs or T cells enriched from blood (not recorded which). This receptor was obtained from a woman aged 35 to 49 with acute COVID-19. The chain is built from TRBV28 and TRBJ1-5; perhaps TRBD1 as D (5 bases). The CDR3 here is CASSLATVAKGPQHF. The DNA of the CDR3 is TGTGCCAGCAGTTTGGCGACAGTCGCTAAGGGGCCCCAGCATTTT.